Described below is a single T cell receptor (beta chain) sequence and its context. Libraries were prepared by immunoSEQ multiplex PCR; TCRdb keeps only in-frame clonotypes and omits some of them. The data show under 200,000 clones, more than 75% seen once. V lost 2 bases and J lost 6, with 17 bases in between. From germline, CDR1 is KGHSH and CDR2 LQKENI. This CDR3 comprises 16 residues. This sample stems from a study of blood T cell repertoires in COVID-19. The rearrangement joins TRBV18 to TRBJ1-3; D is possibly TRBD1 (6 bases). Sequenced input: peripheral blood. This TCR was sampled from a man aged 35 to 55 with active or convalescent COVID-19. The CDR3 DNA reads TGTGCCAGCTCACCAGGGTCAGGACAGCGTCCAAACACCATATATTTT. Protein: CASSPGSGQRPNTIYF.